This is a list of T cell receptor beta chains from one sample in a study of T-cell memory formation after mild COVID-19. TCRdb redid the calling of the 5' RACE reads with MiXCR, one entry per CDR3 protein. The sample has about 400,000 distinct CDR3 sequences, approximately 15% seen once. Sequencing used PBMCs or a T cell subset sorted from them (not recorded which). The receptors come from a man aged 18 to 29 who had mild COVID-19 (a few samples of this study predate the infection). Cell type and time point are not known. Each CDR3 is given with its conserved first and last residue. Each record gives: V gene, J gene, CDR3 protein.

v_gene: TRBV11-2
j_gene: TRBJ2-1
CDR3aa: CASREAKSSYNEQFF

v_gene: TRBV21-1
j_gene: TRBJ2-7
CDR3aa: CASSKERENRIGYEQYF

v_gene: TRBV7-2
j_gene: TRBJ2-3
CDR3aa: CASSPHGTDTQYF

v_gene: TRBV25-1
j_gene: TRBJ2-7
CDR3aa: CASLKQGAPYEQYF

v_gene: TRBV3-1
j_gene: TRBJ1-1
CDR3aa: CASSQGWGTGGRNTEAFF

v_gene: TRBV6-4
j_gene: TRBJ2-5
CDR3aa: CASPHLRLPGQQETQYF

v_gene: TRBV6-2/TRBV6-3
j_gene: TRBJ2-5
CDR3aa: CASSDRQGRETQYF

v_gene: TRBV12-3/TRBV12-4
j_gene: TRBJ2-1
CDR3aa: CASTQGLASYNEQFF

v_gene: TRBV18
j_gene: TRBJ1-1
CDR3aa: CASSDQANTEAFF

v_gene: TRBV7-9
j_gene: TRBJ2-3
CDR3aa: CASSHTPDYLLEDTQYF

v_gene: TRBV20-1
j_gene: TRBJ1-1
CDR3aa: CSAYRQGVNTEAFF

v_gene: TRBV5-1
j_gene: TRBJ2-3
CDR3aa: CASSLAVSGRTQYF

v_gene: TRBV5-1
j_gene: TRBJ2-1
CDR3aa: CASSSEANEQFF

v_gene: TRBV5-1
j_gene: TRBJ1-1
CDR3aa: CASSLLAGTEAFF

v_gene: TRBV14
j_gene: TRBJ1-3
CDR3aa: CASSQPGHRGSSGNTIYF

v_gene: TRBV7-3
j_gene: TRBJ1-1
CDR3aa: CASSLNSNDDTEAFF

v_gene: TRBV11-2
j_gene: TRBJ2-1
CDR3aa: CASSLGTVPYNEQFF

v_gene: TRBV7-6
j_gene: TRBJ1-5
CDR3aa: CASSRDINQPQHF

v_gene: TRBV6-6
j_gene: TRBJ1-2
CDR3aa: CASSLTGGASGYTF

v_gene: TRBV12-3/TRBV12-4
j_gene: TRBJ2-5
CDR3aa: CASSASSLGETQYF

v_gene: TRBV5-1
j_gene: TRBJ1-3
CDR3aa: CASRTGDGNTIYF

v_gene: TRBV7-2
j_gene: TRBJ1-5
CDR3aa: CASSSGLVSNQPQHF

v_gene: TRBV27
j_gene: TRBJ1-4
CDR3aa: CASRAAVGRRNEKLFF

v_gene: TRBV28
j_gene: TRBJ2-3
CDR3aa: CASSLFPLAGSTDTQYF

v_gene: TRBV9
j_gene: TRBJ1-4
CDR3aa: CASSSSLGSNEKLFF

v_gene: TRBV4-3
j_gene: TRBJ2-7
CDR3aa: CASSQAVIGSYEQYF

v_gene: TRBV30
j_gene: TRBJ2-1
CDR3aa: CAWSVLGGGRTEQFF

v_gene: TRBV12-3/TRBV12-4
j_gene: TRBJ2-5
CDR3aa: CASSLYSGETQYF

v_gene: TRBV27
j_gene: TRBJ2-5
CDR3aa: CASSFSGSGETQYF

v_gene: TRBV19
j_gene: TRBJ1-5
CDR3aa: CASAQGPLAPQHF

v_gene: TRBV6-6
j_gene: TRBJ2-2
CDR3aa: CASSREMTGPNTGELFF

v_gene: TRBV20-1
j_gene: TRBJ1-6
CDR3aa: CSARPRTVASPLHF

v_gene: TRBV21-1
j_gene: TRBJ2-2
CDR3aa: CASSKASRGYTGELFF

v_gene: TRBV3-1
j_gene: TRBJ1-5
CDR3aa: CASSQQLLQPQHF

v_gene: TRBV7-2
j_gene: TRBJ1-1
CDR3aa: CASSLGLDYQAFF

v_gene: TRBV7-9
j_gene: TRBJ2-5
CDR3aa: CASSSRTSRYQETQYF

v_gene: TRBV6-5
j_gene: TRBJ2-2
CDR3aa: CASSSVVAGGRELFF

v_gene: TRBV7-2
j_gene: TRBJ2-1
CDR3aa: CASSQSGGSYNEQFF

v_gene: TRBV11-2
j_gene: TRBJ2-2
CDR3aa: CASLNLDRGTGELFF

v_gene: TRBV12-3/TRBV12-4
j_gene: TRBJ2-7
CDR3aa: CASTAGGREQYF

v_gene: TRBV6-5
j_gene: TRBJ2-3
CDR3aa: CASSSTGQSTDTQYF